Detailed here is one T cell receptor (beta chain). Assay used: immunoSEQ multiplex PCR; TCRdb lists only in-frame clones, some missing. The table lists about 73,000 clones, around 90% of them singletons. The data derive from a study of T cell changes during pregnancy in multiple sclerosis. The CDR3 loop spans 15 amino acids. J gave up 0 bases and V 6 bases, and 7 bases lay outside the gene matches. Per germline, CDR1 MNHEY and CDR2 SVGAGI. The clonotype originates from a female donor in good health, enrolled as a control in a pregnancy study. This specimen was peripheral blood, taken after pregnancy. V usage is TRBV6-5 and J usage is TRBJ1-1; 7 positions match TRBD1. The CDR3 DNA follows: TGTGCCAGCAGAACCACAGGGGCTATGAACACTGAAGCTTTCTTT. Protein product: CASRTTGAMNTEAFF.